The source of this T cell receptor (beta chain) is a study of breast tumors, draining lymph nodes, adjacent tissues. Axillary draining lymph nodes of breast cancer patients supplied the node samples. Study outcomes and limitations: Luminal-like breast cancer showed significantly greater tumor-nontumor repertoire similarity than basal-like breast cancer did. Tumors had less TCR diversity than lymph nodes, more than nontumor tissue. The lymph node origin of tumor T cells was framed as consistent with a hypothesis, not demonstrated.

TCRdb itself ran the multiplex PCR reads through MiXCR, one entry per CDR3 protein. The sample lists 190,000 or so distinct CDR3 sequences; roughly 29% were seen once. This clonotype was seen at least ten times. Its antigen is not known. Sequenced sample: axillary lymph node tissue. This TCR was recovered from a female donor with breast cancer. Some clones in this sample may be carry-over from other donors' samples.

CDR3: CASKPLTGPSSGYTF. The CDR3 bases are TGTGCCAGCAAACCGCTGACAGGGCCAAGCTCTGGCTACACCTTC. V and J are TRBV12-3 or TRBV12-4 and TRBJ1-2; 7 positions agree with TRBD1. This CDR3 contains 15 residues. V trimming: 7 bases; J trimming: 7 bases; junction bases outside the gene matches: 15.